These T cell receptor beta chains were read from a single sample in a study of T cells after posttransplantation cyclophosphamide. Profiling relied on immunoSEQ multiplex PCR, and the TCRdb table lists in-frame clones only, not all of them. The sample consists of fewer than 45,000 clones, roughly 78% of them appearing once. The sequencing here drew on CD4+ T cells sorted from blood, taken about 1,900 days after a stem cell transplant with posttransplant cyclophosphamide. These receptors were obtained from a female patient in her thirties or forties who received an allogeneic stem cell transplant from a related donor, was CMV-positive, and had no GVHD. Some of the T cells might come from the graft donor. Both conserved end residues are part of each CDR3. The order of the fields is clone size, D gene, J gene, V gene, CDR3 DNA, CDR3 protein. The D gene is left open where the match is weak. Size is omitted from some rows. Given values are once, few, many or a class for expanded clones.

abundance: .; d_gene: TRBD2; j_gene: TRBJ2-1; v_gene: TRBV11-2; CDR3nt: TGTGCCAGCAGCTTAGAGACTAGCGGGGGGCCCTCCAATGAGCAGTTCTTC; CDR3aa: CASSLETSGGPSNEQFF
abundance: .; d_gene: TRBD1; j_gene: TRBJ1-6; v_gene: TRBV2; CDR3nt: TGTGCCAGCAGACCTGACAGGGTGTGGAATTCACCCCTCCACTTT; CDR3aa: CASRPDRVWNSPLHF
abundance: .; d_gene: .; j_gene: TRBJ2-5; v_gene: TRBV28; CDR3nt: TGTGCCAGCAGTCGCGGCGGGGGCGAGACCCAGTACTTC; CDR3aa: CASSRGGGETQYF
abundance: few; d_gene: TRBD1; j_gene: TRBJ2-2; v_gene: TRBV19; CDR3nt: TGTGCCAGTAGTATCTTTCCCCCTCCGACAGGGACCGGGGAGCTGTTTTTT; CDR3aa: CASSIFPPPTGTGELFF
abundance: .; d_gene: TRBD1; j_gene: TRBJ1-1; v_gene: TRBV9; CDR3nt: TGTGCCAGCAGCGACGACAGGGGGCCTAATGAAGCTTTCTTT; CDR3aa: CASSDDRGPNEAFF
abundance: .; d_gene: .; j_gene: TRBJ2-3; v_gene: TRBV7-2; CDR3nt: TGTGCCAGCAGCTTAGTTAGCGGAGGCACAGATACGCAGTATTTT; CDR3aa: CASSLVSGGTDTQYF
abundance: .; d_gene: TRBD1; j_gene: TRBJ1-2; v_gene: TRBV27; CDR3nt: TGTAGACGGGACAGATTTTTATGCTACACCTTC; CDR3aa: CRRDRFLCYTF
abundance: .; d_gene: .; j_gene: TRBJ1-1; v_gene: TRBV19; CDR3nt: TGTGCCAGTATCGCACGCCGAGAGAACACTGAAGCTTTCTTT; CDR3aa: CASIARRENTEAFF
abundance: .; d_gene: TRBD1; j_gene: TRBJ1-2; v_gene: TRBV7-9; CDR3nt: TGTGCCAGCATTTGGGGGCCGGGACAGGGGGCGAACTATGGCTACACCTTC; CDR3aa: CASIWGPGQGANYGYTF
abundance: once; d_gene: .; j_gene: TRBJ2-7; v_gene: TRBV2; CDR3nt: TGTGCCAGCACTGCCCCAGGGTCGCCCTCCTACGAGCAGTACTTC; CDR3aa: CASTAPGSPSYEQYF
abundance: .; d_gene: .; j_gene: TRBJ2-1; v_gene: TRBV11-2; CDR3nt: TGTGCCAGCACCCAAGGTCGGGTAGGAAATGAGCAGTTCTTC; CDR3aa: CASTQGRVGNEQFF
abundance: .; d_gene: TRBD1; j_gene: TRBJ1-1; v_gene: TRBV9; CDR3nt: TGTGCCAGCAGCGCCCTAGGGGGGACAGGGTTGGGGAACACTGAAGCTTTCTTT; CDR3aa: CASSALGGTGLGNTEAFF
abundance: once; d_gene: .; j_gene: TRBJ2-3; v_gene: TRBV7-2; CDR3nt: TGTGCCAGCAGCTCCCCCCCATTGACGCAGTATTTT; CDR3aa: CASSSPPLTQYF
abundance: .; d_gene: TRBD2; j_gene: TRBJ2-7; v_gene: TRBV5-1; CDR3nt: TGCGCCAGCAGCTTGGTTAGCGGGGGGGCGTACGAGCAGTACTTC; CDR3aa: CASSLVSGGAYEQYF
abundance: .; d_gene: TRBD1; j_gene: TRBJ2-7; v_gene: TRBV6-5; CDR3nt: TGTGCCAGCAGTGATAGGGGGACAGGGCTCTTC; CDR3aa: CASSDRGTGLF
abundance: .; d_gene: TRBD1; j_gene: TRBJ1-4; v_gene: TRBV6-6; CDR3nt: TGTGCCAGCAGTTCGGCAGGGGGGAGTGAAAAACTGTTTTTT; CDR3aa: CASSSAGGSEKLFF
abundance: .; d_gene: .; j_gene: TRBJ1-1; v_gene: TRBV7-2; CDR3nt: TGTGCCAGCAGCTTAGGTACAGGTCACACTGAAGCTTTCTTT; CDR3aa: CASSLGTGHTEAFF
abundance: .; d_gene: .; j_gene: TRBJ2-3; v_gene: TRBV6-6; CDR3nt: TGTGCCAGCATCCCGGCGGGACAGTATCTAGATACGCAGTATTTT; CDR3aa: CASIPAGQYLDTQYF
abundance: .; d_gene: .; j_gene: TRBJ2-2; v_gene: TRBV7-9; CDR3nt: TGTGCCAGCAGCTCCCTACGGAACACCGGGGAGCTGTTTTTT; CDR3aa: CASSSLRNTGELFF
abundance: .; d_gene: .; j_gene: TRBJ1-3; v_gene: TRBV5-6; CDR3nt: TGTGCCAGCAGCTTTGTCCAGGACTCTGGAAACACCATATATTTT; CDR3aa: CASSFVQDSGNTIYF
abundance: .; d_gene: .; j_gene: TRBJ2-2; v_gene: TRBV19; CDR3nt: TGTGCCAGTAGTATATTTCAGGGAAGTACCGGGGAGCTGTTTTTT; CDR3aa: CASSIFQGSTGELFF
abundance: .; d_gene: TRBD2; j_gene: TRBJ2-1; v_gene: TRBV5-1; CDR3nt: TGCGCCAGCAGAGAGGGACTAGCGGGGGCCTACAATGAGCAGTTCTTC; CDR3aa: CASREGLAGAYNEQFF